The entry that follows covers one T cell receptor (beta chain) sequence. This entry is derived from a study of blood T cell repertoires in COVID-19. At the level of the study: The United States, Italy and Spain supplied acute and convalescent COVID-19 samples.

Methods used by the authors: How many nucleated cells were present was estimated from reference gene primer amplification. TCRdb's copy holds only in-frame clones and misses some; the assay was immunoSEQ multiplex PCR. V, J and clone size reflect that table, while D and trimming were determined from the DNA. Of nearly 350,000 clones listed, around nine tenths were seen once; the top ten hold roughly 6.6%. Trimming shortened V by 3 bases and J by 2 bases, and 14 bases separated the two germline ends. The germline gives CDR1 WSHSY, CDR2 SAAADI. The CDR3 has 16 residues. The clonotype was recovered from a woman aged 65 to 85 with COVID-19, enrolled during active disease. Sequencing used peripheral blood. The V gene is TRBV10-2, the J gene TRBJ2-1, with D possibly TRBD2 on 6 matching bases. The CDR3 DNA reads TGCGCCAGCAGTGATCTTTTGGCGGGAACCTACAATGAGCAGTTCTTC. Its translation: CASSDLLAGTYNEQFF.